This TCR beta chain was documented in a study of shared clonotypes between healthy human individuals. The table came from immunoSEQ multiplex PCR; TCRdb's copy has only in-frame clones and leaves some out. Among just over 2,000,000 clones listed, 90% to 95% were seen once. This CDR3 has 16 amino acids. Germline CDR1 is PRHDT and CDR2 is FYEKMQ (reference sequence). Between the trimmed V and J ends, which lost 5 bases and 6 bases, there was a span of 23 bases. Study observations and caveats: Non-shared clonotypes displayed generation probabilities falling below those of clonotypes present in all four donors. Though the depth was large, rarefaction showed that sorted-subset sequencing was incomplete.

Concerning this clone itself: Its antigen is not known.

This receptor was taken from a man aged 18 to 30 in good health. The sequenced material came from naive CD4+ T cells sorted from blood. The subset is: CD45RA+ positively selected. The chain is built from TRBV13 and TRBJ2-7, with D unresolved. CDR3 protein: CASSQSANRTWIEQYF. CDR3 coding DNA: TGTGCCAGCAGCCAATCGGCCAACCGAACGTGGATCGAGCAGTACTTC.